Sequencing of this TCR beta chain was carried out in a study of blood T cell repertoires in COVID-19. Study summary: COVID-19 samples, acute and convalescent, were from the United States, Italy and Spain.

Original data processing: Amplifying reference gene primers gave estimates of nucleated cell counts. Using immunoSEQ multiplex PCR, the repertoire was profiled, and TCRdb retains in-frame clones only, with some absent. V and J calls and clone size come straight from that table; D and trimming were deduced from the DNA. Of fewer than 65,000 clones listed, approximately 90% are singletons. The CDR3 consists of 12 residues. Per germline, CDR1 LGHNA and CDR2 YNFKEQ. J gave up 7 bases and V 4 bases, and 4 bases lay outside the gene matches. The receptor was isolated from a man between 60 and 75 years old with acute or convalescent COVID-19. The chain couples TRBV4-2 to TRBJ2-7; 7 nucleotides align to TRBD1. Sequenced sample: peripheral blood. CDR3 coding DNA: TGTGCCAGCAGCCGAACAGGGGATGAGCAGTACTTC. Its protein is CASSRTGDEQYF.